One and the same sample provided the 31 T cell receptor beta chains below, sequenced in a study of shared clonotypes between healthy human individuals. Only in-frame clones appear in the TCRdb table, and some are missing; sequencing was by immunoSEQ multiplex PCR. Among hundreds of thousands of clones listed, 73% were seen once. Input material: memory CD4+ T cells sorted from blood. Regarding subset: CD45RA-negative fraction. These receptors all stem from a man younger than 45 in good health.

This clone has at least ten counts. The CDR3, as DNA: TGTGCCAGCACCGAACTAGGGGGTAGCACCATATATTTT. It translates to CASTELGGSTIYF. V is TRBV7-2 and J is TRBJ1-3; perhaps TRBD1 as D (6 bases). Trimming cost V 7 bases and J 9 bases, with 16 bases left between them. From germline, CDR1 is SGHTA and CDR2 FQGNSA. This CDR3 is built from 13 residues. Together with reference TRBV7-2 and TRBJ1-3, the CDR3 gives the full variable domain: GAGVSQSPSNKVTEKGKDVELRCDPISGHTALYWYRQSLGQGLEFLIYFQGNSAPDKSGLPSDRFSAERTGGSVSTLTIQRTQQEDSAVYLCASTELGGSTIYFGEGSWLTVV.

The J gene is TRBJ2-7, the V gene TRBV28; D unresolved. The CDR3 is made up of 13 amino acids. Germline V gene sequence: CDR1 MDHEN, CDR2 SYDVKM. Trimming removed 6 bases at V and 2 bases at J, with 11 bases between. CDR3 in DNA: TGTGCCAGCAGCACCGACAACACCTACGAGCAGTACTTC. Translated: CASSTDNTYEQYF.

Of note for this clone: Other DNA sequences within the sample encode an identical CDR3. J is TRBJ2-7 and V is TRBV9; 11 nucleotides match TRBD1. This CDR3 has 14 residues. Germline CDR1 is SGDLS and CDR2 is YYNGEE. Trimming took 4 bases from V and 2 from J; bases not matched to a gene: 2. This chain's CDR3 is CASSPGQGAYEQYF. The CDR3 region has the DNA TGTGCCAGCAGCCCGGGACAGGGGGCCTACGAGCAGTACTTC.

The V call is TRBV10-3, the J call TRBJ1-4; 7 nucleotides match TRBD1. CDR1 and CDR2 from the germline V gene are ENHRY and SYGVKD. The length of the CDR3 is 14 residues. J was trimmed by 4 bases and V by 4 bases; bases with no gene match: 3. The CDR3, as DNA: TGTGCCATCAGTGGACAGGGTGGTAATGAAAAACTGTTTTTT. Translation gives CAISGQGGNEKLFF.

The CDR3: CASSLEPHGQETQYF. DNA of the CDR3: TGCGCCAGCAGCTTGGAGCCCCATGGGCAAGAGACCCAGTACTTC. The rearrangement links TRBV5-1 to TRBJ2-5, with D unclear. V gave up 0 bases and J gave up 2 bases, with 11 bases separating them. The CDR3 spans 15 residues. Per germline, CDR1 SGHRS and CDR2 YFSETQ.

With regard to this clone: This may be a read error, as it is one base from a much larger clone. At the DNA level, this CDR3 is encoded by other sequences in the same sample as well. V is TRBV2 and J is TRBJ1-5; D might be TRBD1 (5 bases). Germline CDR1 is SNHLY and CDR2 is FYNNEI. The CDR3 sequence is 13 residues long. V lost 6 bases to trimming and J lost 1 base, with 7 bases between them. Here the CDR3 reads CASRGDSNQPQHF. In nucleotides, the CDR3 is TGTGCCAGCAGGGGGGACAGCAATCAGCCCCAGCATTTT.

The gene calls are TRBV2 and TRBJ2-3; a possible D gene is TRBD2 (6 bases). CDR1 and CDR2 (germline): SNHLY, FYNNEI. Trimming left V 2 bases short and J 0 bases short, with 12 bases between. The CDR3 runs 16 residues. As DNA, the CDR3 is TGTGCCAGCAGTGAACGCGGCGGGGAAAGCACAGATACGCAGTATTTT. This sequence encodes CASSERGGESTDTQYF.

This clone was observed a few times. The V gene is TRBV6-5, the J gene TRBJ2-7; 8 nucleotides match TRBD1. Germline values: CDR1 MNHEY, CDR2 SVGAGI. V was pared by 0 bases and J by 0 bases, with 4 bases of the junction left unmatched. The CDR3 is 16 amino acids. CDR3 protein: CASSYSGTGPSYEQYF. CDR3 bases: TGTGCCAGCAGTTACTCCGGGACAGGACCCTCCTACGAGCAGTACTTC.

This clone was observed a few times. The V and J genes are TRBV19 and TRBJ1-1; D is undetermined. V lost 10 bases to trimming and J lost 5 bases, with 20 bases between them. The V gene's germline CDR1 is LNHDA and CDR2 SQIVND (reference sequence). The CDR3 spans 14 residues. CDR3 sequence (DNA): TGTGCCACTCGGACGACCGGTAAGCGAACTGAAGCTTTCTTT. As protein: CATRTTGKRTEAFF.

V is TRBV15 and J is TRBJ2-7; TRBD2 is a possible D gene (6 bases). This CDR3 has 15 amino acids. Per germline, CDR1 LNHNV and CDR2 YYDKDF (reference sequence). V lost 0 bases and J 2 bases, leaving 11 bases between the germline ends. The CDR3 spells CATSRDIGLPYEQYF. DNA of the CDR3: TGTGCCACCAGCAGAGATATCGGACTACCCTACGAGCAGTACTTC.

CDR3 in DNA: TGTGCCAGCAGAGATCCGAACACCGGGGAGCTGTTTTTT. This sequence encodes CASRDPNTGELFF. The J gene is TRBJ2-2, the V gene TRBV28; D is uncertain. CDR1 is MDHEN, CDR2 SYDVKM, per germline. Trimming pared 6 bases from V and 0 bases from J, leaving 5 bases between. The CDR3 has 13 residues. The whole variable domain, filled in from reference TRBV28 and TRBJ2-2, reads DVKVTQSSRYLVKRTGEKVFLECVQDMDHENMFWYRQDPGLGLRLIYFSYDVKMKEKGDIPEGYSVSREKKERFSLILESASTNQTSMYLCASRDPNTGELFFGEGSRLTVL.

This clone was observed a few times. The chain links TRBV10-3 to TRBJ1-2; TRBD1 is a possible D gene (6 bases). The CDR3 sequence is 16 residues long. The V gene's germline CDR1 is ENHRY and CDR2 SYGVKD. The V and J ends lost 0 bases and 4 bases respectively, with 15 bases between them. The CDR3 DNA is TGTGCCATCAGTGAGTCGACTCGGGCAGGGGCCTATGGCTACACCTTC. Translating it yields CAISESTRAGAYGYTF.

The CDR3 coding sequence is TGCAGTGCTGATTACTACAATGAGCAGTTCTTC. Amino acids: CSADYYNEQFF. The chain employs TRBV20-1 and TRBJ2-1; D is undetermined. The CDR3 runs 11 residues. CDR1 DFQATT and CDR2 SNEGSKA come from the germline V gene (reference sequence). Trimming stripped 5 bases from V and 3 bases from J, with 5 bases between.

This clone was recorded a few times. The V and J genes are TRBV7-9 and TRBJ2-7, with 12 bases identical to TRBD2. This CDR3 has 15 residues. V shed 5 bases, J shed 8 bases, and the junction held 10 bases outside the gene matches. Germline CDR1 SEHNR, CDR2 FQNEAQ (reference sequence). The CDR3 reads CASSHDTSGRSQQYF. The CDR3 DNA reads TGTGCCAGCAGCCACGACACTAGCGGGAGGTCGCAGCAGTACTTC.

This clone was recorded only once. The CDR3 DNA reads TGTGCCAGCAGTCGGACTAGCGGGAGATCCAATGAGCAGTTCTTC. As protein: CASSRTSGRSNEQFF. The chain is built from TRBV28 and TRBJ2-1, with 13 bases aligning to TRBD2. V shed 5 bases and J 6 bases; nucleotides not matched to a gene: 4. The CDR3 runs 15 residues. Germline assignment: CDR1 MDHEN and CDR2 SYDVKM. Together with reference TRBV28 and TRBJ2-1, the CDR3 gives the full variable domain: DVKVTQSSRYLVKRTGEKVFLECVQDMDHENMFWYRQDPGLGLRLIYFSYDVKMKEKGDIPEGYSVSREKKERFSLILESASTNQTSMYLCASSRTSGRSNEQFFGPGTRLTVL.

The rearrangement uses TRBV7-2 and TRBJ2-1; D unresolved. CDR1 and CDR2 from the germline V gene are SGHTA and FQGNSA. Trimming cost V 5 bases and J 8 bases, with 13 bases left between them. The CDR3 contains 13 residues. This CDR3 reads CASSQAYNHEQFF. The CDR3 DNA is TGTGCCAGCAGCCAGGCCTACAACCATGAGCAGTTCTTC.

This CDR3 reads CASSSGTSMETQYF. The DNA of the CDR3 is TGTGCCAGCAGTTCCGGGACTAGTATGGAGACCCAGTACTTC. The chain couples TRBV11-1 to TRBJ2-5; 8 positions match TRBD2. Trimming at V came to 6 bases and at J to 5 bases, leaving 8 bases not matched to a gene. CDR1 SGHAT and CDR2 FQDESV come from the germline V gene (reference sequence). The CDR3 has 14 amino acids.

The J gene is TRBJ1-5, the V gene TRBV19, with TRBD1 as a possible D gene (6 bases). The V gene's germline CDR1 is LNHDA and CDR2 SQIVND (reference sequence). This CDR3 region has 15 residues. Trimming removed 5 bases at V and 4 bases at J, with 15 bases between. CDR3 protein: CASSLRRGRNQPQHF. The CDR3 bases are TGTGCCAGTAGTCTGCGAAGGGGGAGAAATCAGCCCCAGCATTTT.

V gene TRBV18 combines with J gene TRBJ1-2, with 7 bases that match TRBD1. V was pared by 3 bases and J by 3 bases, with 7 bases of the junction left unmatched. This CDR3 comprises 15 residues. The germline V gene has CDR1 KGHSH and CDR2 LQKENI. The CDR3 is CASSPQGGIDYGYTF. The CDR3 DNA reads TGTGCCAGCTCACCGCAGGGGGGCATCGACTATGGCTACACCTTC. The variable domain in full, completed from reference TRBV18 and TRBJ1-2, reads NAGVMQNPRHLVRRRGQEARLRCSPMKGHSHVYWYRQLPEEGLKFMVYLQKENIIDESGMPKERFSAEFPKEGPSILRIQQVVRGDSAAYFCASSPQGGIDYGYTFGSGTRLTVV.

CDR3 DNA sequence: TGCGCCAGCAGTGAAGTGGGGAGGATGAGATCGTACGGGGAGCTGTTTTTT. Residues: CASSEVGRMRSYGELFF. The rearrangement links TRBV10-2 to TRBJ2-2; D might be TRBD2 (6 bases). Deletions cut 3 bases from V and 7 bases from J, with 21 bases between. CDR1 and CDR2 (germline): WSHSY, SAAADI. The CDR3 has 17 residues.

V gene TRBV19 combines with J gene TRBJ2-5; D call uncertain. Between the trimmed V and J ends, which lost 5 bases and 4 bases, there was a span of 5 bases. In germline, CDR1 is LNHDA, CDR2 SQIVND (reference sequence). The CDR3 extends over 11 amino acids. The CDR3 nucleotides are TGTGCCAGTAGTTTTAGAGAGACCCAGTACTTC. The encoded protein is CASSFRETQYF.

This clone came up a few times. This chain uses TRBV28 with TRBJ2-5, with TRBD2 identical over 13 bases. Trimming cost V 5 bases and J 1 base; bases outside gene matches: 10. CDR3 size: 18 residues. Germline V gives CDR1 MDHEN, CDR2 SYDVKM. CDR3 in amino acids: CASSPDFGLAGAQETQYF. The CDR3 coding sequence is TGTGCCAGCAGTCCTGACTTTGGACTAGCGGGAGCCCAAGAGACCCAGTACTTC. Supplemented by reference TRBV28 and TRBJ2-5, the full variable domain reads DVKVTQSSRYLVKRTGEKVFLECVQDMDHENMFWYRQDPGLGLRLIYFSYDVKMKEKGDIPEGYSVSREKKERFSLILESASTNQTSMYLCASSPDFGLAGAQETQYFGPGTRLLVL.

This sequence joins TRBV7-2 and TRBJ1-1; 7 bases align to TRBD1. Germline CDR1 is SGHTA and CDR2 is FQGNSA. After removal of 5 bases from V and 1 base from J, the junction contained 1 base not matched to a gene. CDR3 length equals 13 residues. The CDR3 DNA follows: TGTGCCAGCAGCCGGGACAGGAACACTGAAGCTTTCTTT. It encodes CASSRDRNTEAFF. The full variable domain, its missing parts supplied by reference TRBV7-2 and TRBJ1-1, is GAGVSQSPSNKVTEKGKDVELRCDPISGHTALYWYRQSLGQGLEFLIYFQGNSAPDKSGLPSDRFSAERTGGSVSTLTIQRTQQEDSAVYLCASSRDRNTEAFFGQGTRLTVV.

This chain links TRBV11-2 with TRBJ2-7, with 9 bases lining up with TRBD1. This CDR3 has 14 amino acids. Losses at the gene ends were 8 bases for V and 9 bases for J; bases not matched to a gene: 14. The V gene's germline CDR1 is SGHAT and CDR2 FQNNGV. The DNA of the CDR3 is TGTGCCAGCGGATCACAGGGGGCGCAGAGCGGGCAGTACTTC. It yields the protein CASGSQGAQSGQYF.

The sample holds one count of this clone. At one boundary the junction diverges from the germline segment, which might be a read error. Additional DNA sequences in this sample encode the identical CDR3. The chain carries TRBV5-4 and TRBJ2-1, with 11 nucleotides matching TRBD2. The germline gives CDR1 SGHNT, CDR2 YYREEE (reference sequence). This CDR3 region has 16 residues. The CDR3 here is CASSLPRGLAGDEQFF. CDR3 nucleotide sequence: TGTGCCAGCAGCCTACCGCGAGGACTAGCGGGTGATGAACAGTTCTTC.

The chain combines TRBV2 with TRBJ1-2, with D possibly TRBD1 on 5 matching bases. Trimming removed 3 bases at V and 8 bases at J, with 10 bases between. Germline V gene lookup returns CDR1 SNHLY and CDR2 FYNNEI. The CDR3 extends over 12 amino acids. The CDR3 loop reads CASSDFREGYTF. In DNA form, the CDR3 reads TGTGCCAGCAGTGATTTCAGGGAAGGCTACACCTTC.

In nucleotides, the CDR3 is TGCGCCAGCAGGGTGGGGACAGGGACCTACGAGCAGTACTTC. As protein: CASRVGTGTYEQYF. V and J are TRBV5-1 and TRBJ2-7, with 9 bases fitting TRBD1. Germline CDR1 and CDR2: SGHRS and YFSETQ. Trimming cost V 5 bases and J 2 bases; bases outside gene matches: 5. The CDR3 is made up of 14 amino acids. Together with reference TRBV5-1 and TRBJ2-7, the CDR3 gives the full variable domain: KAGVTQTPRYLIKTRGQQVTLSCSPISGHRSVSWYQQTPGQGLQFLFEYFSETQRNKGNFPGRFSGRQFSNSRSEMNVSTLELGDSALYLCASRVGTGTYEQYFGPGTRLTVT.

The chain joins TRBV6-5 to TRBJ2-5; 9 bases agree with TRBD2. The germline V gene encodes CDR1 MNHEY and CDR2 SVGAGI. This CDR3 is built from 11 residues. J was trimmed by 6 bases and V by 8 bases; bases with no gene match: 1. CDR3 bases: TGTGCCAGCGGGACTAGCAAGACCCAGTACTTC. Amino acids: CASGTSKTQYF.

The chain carries TRBV30 and TRBJ2-1, with a weak D call TRBD2 (5 bases). Germline V gives CDR1 GTSNPN, CDR2 SVGIG (reference sequence). This CDR3 spans 17 amino acids. V lost 0 bases, J lost 5 bases, and 20 bases lay in between. Here the CDR3 reads CAWSVLVTGYRDNEQFF. The CDR3 DNA is TGTGCCTGGAGTGTACTAGTTACCGGTTATAGAGACAATGAGCAGTTCTTC.

The genes are TRBV7-9 and TRBJ2-1; D is unclear. CDR1 is SEHNR and CDR2 is FQNEAQ in the germline V gene (reference sequence). The CDR3 loop spans 10 amino acids. V was clipped by 5 bases and J by 11 bases, with 7 bases between them. CDR3 residues: CASSRRKQFF. CDR3 nucleotides: TGTGCCAGCAGCAGACGTAAGCAGTTCTTC. Using reference TRBV7-9 and TRBJ2-1 for the parts outside the CDR3, the full variable domain is DTGVSQNPRHKITKRGQNVTFRCDPISEHNRLYWYRQTLGQGPEFLTYFQNEAQLEKSRLLSDRFSAERPKGSFSTLEIQRTEQGDSAMYLCASSRRKQFFGPGTRLTVL.

This clone occurred a few times. The genes are TRBV5-6 and TRBJ2-7, with a weak D call TRBD1 (5 bases). The ends were cut back, 3 bases at V and 1 base at J, with 17 bases in the middle. Germline V lookup: CDR1 SGHDT, CDR2 YYEEEE. The CDR3 consists of 16 residues. CDR3 loop: CASSSKTETLSYEQYF. CDR3 bases: TGTGCCAGCAGCTCAAAGACAGAGACCCTTTCCTACGAGCAGTACTTC. Full variable domain (outside the CDR3, taken from reference TRBV5-6 and TRBJ2-7): DAGVTQSPTHLIKTRGQQVTLRCSPKSGHDTVSWYQQALGQGPQFIFQYYEEEERQRGNFPDRFSGHQFPNYSSELNVNALLLGDSALYLCASSSKTETLSYEQYFGPGTRLTVT.